Sequencing of this T cell receptor beta chain was carried out in a study of OX40 agonist ivuxolimab in advanced cancers. The overall study: The patients' treatment was ivuxolimab, an agonistic anti-OX40 (CD134) antibody. Cohort: around 86% men, mean age 60, aged roughly 23 to 79. People who had prior anti-PD-1, anti-PD-L1 or anti-CTLA-4 therapy could take part, and around 39% had some.

Profiled with immunoSEQ multiplex PCR; TCRdb holds only in-frame clones, not every one. Here the sample spans approximately 82,000 clones, 85% to 90% being singletons. No patient had autoimmune disease or received systemic immunosuppression. The sample consisted of CD4+ or CD8+ T cells sorted from blood, taken in a trial of the OX40 agonist ivuxolimab. This clonotype was sampled from an adult with an advanced solid tumor such as melanoma, head and neck, liver or kidney cancer.

The CDR3 is CASSLVGLAGVGTDTQYF. CDR3 in DNA: TGTGCCAGCAGCTTAGTAGGGTTAGCGGGAGTTGGCACAGATACGCAGTATTTT. J is TRBJ2-3 and V is TRBV7-2, with 9 bases that match TRBD2. V lost 1 base and J lost 1; bases outside the gene matches: 9. CDR1 is SGHTA and CDR2 is FQGNSA in the germline V gene. The CDR3 consists of 18 residues.